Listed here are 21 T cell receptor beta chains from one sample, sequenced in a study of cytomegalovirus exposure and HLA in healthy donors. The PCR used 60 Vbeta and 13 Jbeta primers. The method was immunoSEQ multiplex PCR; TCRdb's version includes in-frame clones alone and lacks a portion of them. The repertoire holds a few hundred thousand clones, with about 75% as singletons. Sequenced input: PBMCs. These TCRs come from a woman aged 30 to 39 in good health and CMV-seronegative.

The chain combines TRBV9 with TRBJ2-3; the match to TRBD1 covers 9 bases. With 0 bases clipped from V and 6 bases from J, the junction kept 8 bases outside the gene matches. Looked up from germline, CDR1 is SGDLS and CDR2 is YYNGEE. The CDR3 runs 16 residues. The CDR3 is CASSVGTGEYLDTQYF. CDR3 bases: TGTGCCAGCAGCGTAGGGACAGGGGAATACTTGGATACGCAGTATTTT. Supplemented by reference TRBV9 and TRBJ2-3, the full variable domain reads DSGVTQTPKHLITATGQRVTLRCSPRSGDLSVYWYQQSLDQGLQFLIQYYNGEERAKGNILERFSAQQFPDLHSELNLSSLELGDSALYFCASSVGTGEYLDTQYFGPGTRLTVL.

The CDR3 sequence: CASGERGALLLQFF. CDR3 bases: TGTGCCAGCGGGGAGCGGGGGGCCCTTCTTCTACAGTTCTTC. V and J are TRBV11-2 and TRBJ2-1; 9 positions match TRBD2. Trimming took 8 bases from V and 13 from J; bases not matched to a gene: 15. This CDR3 spans 14 amino acids. Germline V gives CDR1 SGHAT, CDR2 FQNNGV.

This CDR3 is CASSHLASLRTEAFF. CDR3 sequence (DNA): TGTGCCAGCAGCCACCTGGCTAGCCTTCGGACCGAAGCTTTCTTT. The genes are TRBV14 and TRBJ1-1; no firm D call. This CDR3 is built from 15 residues. CDR1 and CDR2 from the germline V gene are SGHDN and FVKESK. Trimming pared 3 bases from V and 8 bases from J, leaving 19 bases between.

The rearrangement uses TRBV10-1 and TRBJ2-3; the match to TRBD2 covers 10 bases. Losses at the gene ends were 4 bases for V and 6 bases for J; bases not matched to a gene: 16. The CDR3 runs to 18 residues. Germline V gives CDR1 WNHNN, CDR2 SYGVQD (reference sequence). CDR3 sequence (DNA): TGCGCCAGCAGTGCAGCCTCGTGGACTAGCGGTACAGGGGATACGCAGTATTTT. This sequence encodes CASSAASWTSGTGDTQYF.

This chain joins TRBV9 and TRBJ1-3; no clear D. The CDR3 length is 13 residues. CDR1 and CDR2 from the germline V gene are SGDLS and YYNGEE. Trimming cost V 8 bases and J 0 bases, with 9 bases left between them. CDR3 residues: CARHQVSGNTIYF. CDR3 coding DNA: TGTGCCAGACATCAGGTCTCTGGAAACACCATATATTTT.

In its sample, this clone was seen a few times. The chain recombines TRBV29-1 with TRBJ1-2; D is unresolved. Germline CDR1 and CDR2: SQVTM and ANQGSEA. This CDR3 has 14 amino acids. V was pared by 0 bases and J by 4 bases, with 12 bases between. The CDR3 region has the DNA TGCAGCGTTGAAGACAGCGACCCTTCCTATGGCTACACCTTC. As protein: CSVEDSDPSYGYTF.

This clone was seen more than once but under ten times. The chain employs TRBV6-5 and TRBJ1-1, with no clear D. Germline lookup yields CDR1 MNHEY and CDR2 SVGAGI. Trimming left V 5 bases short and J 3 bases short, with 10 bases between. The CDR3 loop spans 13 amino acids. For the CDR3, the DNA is TGTGCCAGCAGTGTCAGCGTGGACACTGAAGCTTTCTTT. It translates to CASSVSVDTEAFF.

The CDR3 DNA sequence: TGTGCCAGCAGTTTTTCGGTGGGCGAAAAACTGTTTTTT. Protein sequence: CASSFSVGEKLFF. The rearrangement uses TRBV2 and TRBJ1-4, with D hard to call. Germline-derived CDR1 and CDR2 are SNHLY and FYNNEI. This CDR3 region has 13 residues. Trimming removed 5 bases from V and 8 bases from J, with 12 bases in between.

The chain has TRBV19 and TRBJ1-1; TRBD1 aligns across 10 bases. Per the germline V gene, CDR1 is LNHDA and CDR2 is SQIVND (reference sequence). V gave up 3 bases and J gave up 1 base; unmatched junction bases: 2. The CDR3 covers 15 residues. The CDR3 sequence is CASSIRDRGNTEAFF. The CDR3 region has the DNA TGTGCCAGTAGTATTCGGGACAGGGGGAACACTGAAGCTTTCTTT.

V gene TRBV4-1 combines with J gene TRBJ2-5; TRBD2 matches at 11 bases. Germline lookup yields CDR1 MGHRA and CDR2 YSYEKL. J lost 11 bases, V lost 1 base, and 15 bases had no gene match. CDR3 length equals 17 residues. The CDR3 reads CASSQATLAGGPEEQYF. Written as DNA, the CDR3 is TGCGCCAGCAGCCAAGCCACCTTAGCGGGAGGGCCAGAAGAGCAGTACTTC.

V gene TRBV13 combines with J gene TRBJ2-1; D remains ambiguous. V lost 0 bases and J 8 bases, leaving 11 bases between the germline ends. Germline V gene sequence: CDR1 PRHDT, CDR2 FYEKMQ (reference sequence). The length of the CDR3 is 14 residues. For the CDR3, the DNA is TGTGCCAGCAGCTTAGGCGGAGTTGTCGATGAGCAGTTCTTC. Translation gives CASSLGGVVDEQFF.

CDR3 in DNA: TGTGCCAGCAGCTTAGGGGCAGGGAGCAATCAGCCCCAGCATTTT. Residues: CASSLGAGSNQPQHF. The chain joins TRBV11-2 to TRBJ1-5, with D maybe TRBD1 (5 bases). Germline V gene lookup returns CDR1 SGHAT and CDR2 FQNNGV. V dropped 1 base and J dropped 1 base, with 8 bases sitting between them. The CDR3 is made up of 15 amino acids.

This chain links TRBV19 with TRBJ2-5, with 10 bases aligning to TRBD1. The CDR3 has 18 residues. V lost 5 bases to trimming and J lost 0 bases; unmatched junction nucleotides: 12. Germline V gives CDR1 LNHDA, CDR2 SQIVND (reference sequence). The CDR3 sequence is CASSSRTWDRGDQETQYF. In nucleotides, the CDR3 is TGTGCCAGTAGTTCCCGAACCTGGGACAGGGGAGACCAAGAGACCCAGTACTTC.

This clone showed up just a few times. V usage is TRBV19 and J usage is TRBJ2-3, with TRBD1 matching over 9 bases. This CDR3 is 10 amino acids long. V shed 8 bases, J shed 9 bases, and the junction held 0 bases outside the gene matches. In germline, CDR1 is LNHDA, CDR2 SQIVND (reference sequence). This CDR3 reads CASGQGTQYF. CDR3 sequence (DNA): TGTGCCAGTGGACAGGGGACGCAGTATTTT.

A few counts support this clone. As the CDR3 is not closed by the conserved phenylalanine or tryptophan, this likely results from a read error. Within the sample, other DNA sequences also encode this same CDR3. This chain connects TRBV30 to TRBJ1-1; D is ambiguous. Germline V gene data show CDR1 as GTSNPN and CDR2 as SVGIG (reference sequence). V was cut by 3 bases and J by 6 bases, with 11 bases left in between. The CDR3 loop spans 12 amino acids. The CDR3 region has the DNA TGTGCCTGGAGCCCCGGCGGGGCTGAAGCTTTCTTG. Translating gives CAWSPGGAEAFL.

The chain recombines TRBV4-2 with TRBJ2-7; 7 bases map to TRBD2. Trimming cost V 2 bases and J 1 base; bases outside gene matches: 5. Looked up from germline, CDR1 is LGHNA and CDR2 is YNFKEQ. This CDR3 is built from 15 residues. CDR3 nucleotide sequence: TGTGCCAGCAGCCAATATCCTAGCGGATCCTACGAGCAGTACTTC. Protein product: CASSQYPSGSYEQYF.

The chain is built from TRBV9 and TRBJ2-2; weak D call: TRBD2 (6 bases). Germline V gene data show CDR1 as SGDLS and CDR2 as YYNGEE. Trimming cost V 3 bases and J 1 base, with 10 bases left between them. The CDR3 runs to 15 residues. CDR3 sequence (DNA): TGTGCCAGCAGCGGGGGGGTAGGGAACACCGGGGAGCTGTTTTTT. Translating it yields CASSGGVGNTGELFF.

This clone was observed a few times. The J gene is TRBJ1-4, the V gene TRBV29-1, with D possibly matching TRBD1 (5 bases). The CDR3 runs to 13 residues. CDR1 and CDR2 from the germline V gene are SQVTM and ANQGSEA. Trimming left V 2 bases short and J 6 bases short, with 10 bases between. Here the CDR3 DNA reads TGCAGCGTTGAATCGGGGGGGGATGAAAAACTGTTTTTT. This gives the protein CSVESGGDEKLFF. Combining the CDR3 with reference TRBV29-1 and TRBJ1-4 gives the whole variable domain SAVISQKPSRDICQRGTSLTIQCQVDSQVTMMFWYRQQPGQSLTLIATANQGSEATYESGFVIDKFPISRPNLTFSTLTVSNMSPEDSSIYLCSVESGGDEKLFFGSGTQLSVL.

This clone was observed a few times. The CDR3 region has the DNA TGTGCCAGCAGCTTGGAGGGACAGGGGATCCCTGAAGCTTTCTTT. It translates to CASSLEGQGIPEAFF. The chain has TRBV5-8 and TRBJ1-1; 10 positions match TRBD1. Losses at the gene ends were 0 bases for V and 6 bases for J; bases not matched to a gene: 5. In germline, CDR1 is SGHTS, CDR2 YDEGEE. This CDR3 has 15 amino acids.

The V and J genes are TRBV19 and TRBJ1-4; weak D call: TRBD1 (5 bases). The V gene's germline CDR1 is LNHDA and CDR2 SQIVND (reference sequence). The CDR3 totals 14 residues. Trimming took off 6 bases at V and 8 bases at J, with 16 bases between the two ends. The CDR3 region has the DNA TGTGCCAGTAGCCCGGGGGGGTTCCGGGAAAAACTGTTTTTT. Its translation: CASSPGGFREKLFF.

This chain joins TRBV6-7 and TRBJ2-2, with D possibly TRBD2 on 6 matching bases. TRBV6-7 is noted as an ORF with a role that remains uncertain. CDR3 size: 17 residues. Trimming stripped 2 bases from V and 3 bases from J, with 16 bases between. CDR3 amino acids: CASSYPRRRVDTGELFF. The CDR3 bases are TGTGCCAGCAGTTACCCCCGGCGGAGGGTTGACACCGGGGAGCTGTTTTTT.